This paragraph covers one TCR beta chain sequence. The data were obtained in a study of blood T cell repertoires in COVID-19. Across the study: Material from acute and convalescent COVID-19 was sourced from the United States, Italy and Spain. Sources were T cells, B-cell-depleted T cells, or PBMCs; the material itself was cDNA or gDNA.

Study processing details: Reference gene primers were amplified, and this amplification served to estimate nucleated cell counts. Sequencing was performed with immunoSEQ multiplex PCR; in TCRdb, only in-frame clones are kept and a portion is missing. That table is the source of V, J and clone size, and D and trimming were worked out from the DNA. The repertoire holds 85,000 to 100,000 clones, with around three quarters as singletons. Trimming removed 10 bases at V and 0 bases at J, with 13 bases between. The CDR3 loop spans 14 amino acids. Germline-derived CDR1 and CDR2 are ENHRY and SYGVKD. The TCR was taken from a man aged 50-60 years who had recovered from COVID-19. The chain uses TRBV10-3 and TRBJ1-3, with D hard to call. The material sequenced was peripheral blood. CDR3 in amino acids: CATGSVTSGNTIYF. As DNA, the CDR3 is TGTGCCACCGGCAGCGTTACCTCTGGAAACACCATATATTTT.